Listed below are T cell receptor beta chains from one sample, sequenced in a study of shared clonotypes between healthy human individuals. Clones were sequenced by immunoSEQ multiplex PCR, and TCRdb holds only the in-frame ones, with some missing. Of about 2.2 million clones listed, 93% are singletons. Sequencing was carried out using naive CD8+ T cells from PBMCs. The receptor source for this set is a man aged 18 to 30 in good health. Some clones in this sample may be carry-over from other donors' samples. The CDR3 runs from the conserved cysteine through the conserved F or W. The D gene is left open where the match is weak. Clone size is shown for a subset of rows, as once, few, many or a class of expanded clone.

TRBD2	TRBV6-5	NA	13	TRBJ2-5	TGTGCCACCGTAGGGGCTAGCGGAGAGACCCAGTACTTC	CATVGASGETQYF
TRBD2	TRBV6-6	NA	16	TRBJ2-1	TGTGCCAGCAGTTATCTTCTAGCGGGGAACCACAATGAGCAGTTCTTC	CASSYLLAGNHNEQFF
NA	TRBV4-1	NA	15	TRBJ1-3	TGCGCCAGCAGCCACCGGATTCGCTCTGGAAACACCATATATTTT	CASSHRIRSGNTIYF
NA	TRBV29-1	NA	11	TRBJ1-2	TGCAGCGTTGACGCGGGTTATGGCTACACCTTC	CSVDAGYGYTF
NA	TRBV6-5	NA	16	TRBJ2-1	TGTGCCAGCAGTTATATCACTAGGGCTTCCTACAATGAGCAGTTCTTC	CASSYITRASYNEQFF
TRBD2	TRBV27	NA	14	TRBJ2-7	TGTGCCAGCAGTTTACGCGGCGGGAGCTACGAGCAGTACTTC	CASSLRGGSYEQYF
TRBD1	TRBV6-1	NA	15	TRBJ2-4	TGTGCCAGTTCCCAGGGGGCTGGAGCCAAAAACATTCAGTACTTC	CASSQGAGAKNIQYF
TRBD1	TRBV7-9	NA	13	TRBJ1-1	TGTGCCACGCGGGACAGGGGAGACACTGAAGCTTTCTTT	CATRDRGDTEAFF
TRBD2	TRBV7-2	NA	15	TRBJ2-3	TGTGCCAGCAGCTTAGGACGGGAGGCCCCAGATACGCAGTATTTT	CASSLGREAPDTQYF
NA	TRBV5-1	NA	11	TRBJ1-1	TGCGCCAGCAGCTTAGGGATTGAAGCTTTCTTT	CASSLGIEAFF
TRBD2	TRBV11-3	NA	14	TRBJ2-1	TGTGCCAGCAGCTCAGGACTAGCGGGAGATGAGCAGTTCTTC	CASSSGLAGDEQFF
NA	TRBV28	NA	16	TRBJ1-2	TGTGCCAGCAGTTTCGTCTATACAGAGATTAACTATGGCTACACCTTC	CASSFVYTEINYGYTF
NA	TRBV9	NA	12	TRBJ2-3	TGTGCCAGCAGAAACGACGGAGATACGCAGTATTTT	CASRNDGDTQYF
NA	TRBV2	NA	18	TRBJ2-2	TGTGCCAGCAGCCTATACAGAACGGGCAGGGATATAGGCGGGGAGCTGTTTTTT	CASSLYRTGRDIGGELFF
TRBD2	TRBV4-3	NA	17	TRBJ2-2	TGCGCCAGCAGCCAAGATTTGGCTAGCGGGTTGTCCGGGGAGCTGTTTTTT	CASSQDLASGLSGELFF
TRBD2	TRBV19	NA	18	TRBJ2-7	TGTGCCAGTAGTAAACCCCCGGCTAGCGGGAGGTTAGCCTACGAGCAGTACTTC	CASSKPPASGRLAYEQYF
NA	TRBV7-8	NA	14	TRBJ2-3	TGTGCCAGCAGCCCATTTAATAGCGCAGATACGCAGTATTTT	CASSPFNSADTQYF
TRBD1	TRBV27	NA	13	TRBJ2-7	TGTGCCAGCGGACAGGGGGCCAACTACGAGCAGTACTTC	CASGQGANYEQYF
NA	TRBV19	NA	11	TRBJ2-5	TGTGCCAGTAGTATCTCAGAGACCCAGTACTTC	CASSISETQYF
NA	TRBV28	NA	14	TRBJ2-2	TGTGCCAGCAGTCCAACGGGCCATACCGGGGAGCTGTTTTTT	CASSPTGHTGELFF
NA	TRBV27	NA	16	TRBJ2-1	TGTGCCAGCGCTCGGAGGGACAGAAAGCTGAACAATGAGCAGTTCTTC	CASARRDRKLNNEQFF
NA	TRBV4-1	NA	15	TRBJ2-3	NA	CASSQDRVGQGAVYF
TRBD1	TRBV12-5	NA	14	TRBJ2-7	TGTGCTAGTGGTTGGGGACAGGGGGCAAACGAGCAGTACTTC	CASGWGQGANEQYF
NA	TRBV4-1	once	15	TRBJ2-1	TGCGCCAGCAGCCAAGACTTCCCCTCCTACAATGAGCAGTTCTTC	CASSQDFPSYNEQFF
NA	TRBV6-1	NA	13	TRBJ1-4	TGTGCCAGCAAGGGGGAACGCAATGAAAAACTGTTTTTT	CASKGERNEKLFF
NA	TRBV9	NA	16	TRBJ2-7	TGTGCCAGCAGCGAGGGAACTAGGGCCGACCCCGTGGAGCAGTACTTC	CASSEGTRADPVEQYF
NA	TRBV5-1	NA	14	TRBJ2-5	TGCGCCAGCAACTACAAGACACCACAAGAGACCCAGTACTTC	CASNYKTPQETQYF
TRBD1	TRBV11-2	NA	15	TRBJ2-1	TGTGCCAGCAGACCAAGGCAGGGGGAATACAATGAGCAGTTCTTC	CASRPRQGEYNEQFF
TRBD1	TRBV7-3	NA	17	TRBJ1-1	TGTGCCAGCAGCCGGACAGGGTACGGGAGGATGAACACTGAAGCTTTCTTT	CASSRTGYGRMNTEAFF
TRBD2	TRBV4-3	NA	14	TRBJ2-7	TGCGCCAGCAGCTACACTAGCGGGAGCTACGAGCAGTACTTC	CASSYTSGSYEQYF
TRBD1	TRBV5-1	NA	16	TRBJ2-7	TGCGCCAGCAGCTTGGATTGGCAGGGGGAGACCTACGAGCAGTACTTC	CASSLDWQGETYEQYF
NA	TRBV27	NA	14	TRBJ2-7	TGTGCCAGCAGTTTGACAGCCAGCTCCTACGAGCAGTACTTC	CASSLTASSYEQYF
NA	TRBV18	once	14	TRBJ2-1	TGTGCCAGCTCACCAAGGGAATCCTACAATGAGCAGTTCTTC	CASSPRESYNEQFF
TRBD2	TRBV13	NA	15	TRBJ2-1	TGTGCCAGCAGCTCCCTAGCGGGACGCAACAATGAGCAGTTCTTC	CASSSLAGRNNEQFF
NA	TRBV7-9	NA	15	TRBJ2-5	TGTGCCAGCAGCTCCAAGGTCCGGGCTCAAGAGACCCAGTACTTC	CASSSKVRAQETQYF
NA	TRBV28	NA	15	TRBJ2-7	TGTGCCAGCAGTTTCCGGGACGAATTGATATACGAGCAGTACTTC	CASSFRDELIYEQYF
NA	TRBV7-2	NA	16	TRBJ2-7	TGTGCCAGCAGCTCGAGGGAGGGGACATCTATCCACGAGCAGTACTTC	CASSSREGTSIHEQYF
NA	TRBV5-6	NA	12	TRBJ2-1	TGTGCCAGCAGCCTGAGGGACAATGAGCAGTTCTTC	CASSLRDNEQFF
NA	TRBV4-2	NA	14	TRBJ2-7	TGTGCCAGCAGCCAAGGGGGGGTTGGGTACGAGCAGTACTTC	CASSQGGVGYEQYF
NA	TRBV10-1	NA	13	TRBJ1-4	TGCGCCAGCAGTGAGTCGTGGGGAGAAAAACTGTTTTTT	CASSESWGEKLFF
NA	TRBV5-4	NA	16	TRBJ2-1	TGTGCCAGCAGCCGGCGAGAGTCAGCGGCATACAATGAGCAGTTCTTC	CASSRRESAAYNEQFF
NA	TRBV6-6	NA	13	TRBJ2-7	TGTGCCAGCAGCCCAGGACCGGTGAACGAGCAGTACTTC	CASSPGPVNEQYF
TRBD2	TRBV2	NA	14	TRBJ2-7	TGTGCCATAACAAAGCGGGAGGGCCTGAACGAGCAGTACTTC	CAITKREGLNEQYF
TRBD2	TRBV9	NA	15	TRBJ2-1	TGTGCCAGCAGAGAAACTAGCGGGCCTTACAATGAGCAGTTCTTC	CASRETSGPYNEQFF
NA	TRBV7-9	NA	14	TRBJ1-5	TGTGCCAGCAGCGCAGACAGTTTTAATCAGCCCCAGCATTTT	CASSADSFNQPQHF
NA	TRBV28	NA	13	TRBJ2-4	TGTGCCAGCAGTCCAGAAGCCAAAAACATTCAGTACTTC	CASSPEAKNIQYF
NA	TRBV6-5	NA	15	TRBJ2-7	TGTGCCAGCGGCGAGCGGGACACGGACACCTACGAGCAGTACTTC	CASGERDTDTYEQYF
NA	TRBV9	NA	12	TRBJ1-2	TGTGCCAGCAGTGATGACATGGATGGCTACACCTTC	CASSDDMDGYTF
NA	TRBV2	NA	13	TRBJ2-3	TGTGCCAGCAGTGTCCAGGAGGAGGATACGCAGTATTTT	CASSVQEEDTQYF
TRBD1	TRBV6-6	NA	15	TRBJ1-1	TGTGCCAGCAGTTACCCCAGGGGGCGTGACACTGAAGCTTTCTTT	CASSYPRGRDTEAFF